These 3 T cell receptor beta chains were sequenced from one sample in a study of blood T cells in healthy people across ages. The use of a sample-barcoded 5' primer and a J-beta primer mix characterized a second PCR of about 7 to 12 cycles. Each CDR3 protein gets one entry after TCRdb re-called the 5' RACE reads with MiXCR. There are about 1.6 million distinct CDR3 sequences in the sample; almost 35% occur only once, and approximately 10% lies in the top ten. The material sequenced was blood. These receptors originate from a woman aged 25 to 39 in good health.

This clonotype showed up just a few times. The chain links TRBV10-3 to TRBJ2-7; 7 nucleotides agree with TRBD2. Germline CDR1 is ENHRY and CDR2 is SYGVKD. The CDR3 runs 16 residues. V lost 4 bases to trimming and J lost 0 bases; unmatched junction nucleotides: 9. CDR3 sequence: CAISGESGINSYEQYF. DNA for the CDR3: TGTGCCATCAGTGGAGAGAGCGGGATTAACTCCTACGAGCAGTACTTC.

The sample holds a few counts of this clonotype. This could be a read error, since a much larger clone is one nucleotide away. The chain employs TRBV4-1 and TRBJ2-3; 7 bases agree with TRBD1. Germline CDR1 is MGHRA and CDR2 is YSYEKL. The CDR3 extends over 16 amino acids. The CDR3 protein is CAGSQTPGTVTDTQYF. CDR3 coding DNA: TGCGCCGGCAGCCAAACCCCCGGGACAGTCACAGATACGCAGTATTTT.

The J gene is TRBJ2-7, the V gene TRBV28; 14 bases line up with TRBD2. This CDR3 is 15 amino acids long. V lost 10 bases to trimming and J lost 2 bases; unmatched junction nucleotides: 7. Germline V gives CDR1 MDHEN, CDR2 SYDVKM. The CDR3 loop is CATRTSGRYAYEQYF. The CDR3 DNA sequence: TGTGCCACCAGGACTAGCGGGAGGTACGCCTACGAGCAGTACTTC.